A single sample gave rise to the 30 T cell receptor beta chains below, sequenced in a study of T cell responses to AZD1222 COVID-19 vaccine. The repertoire was sequenced with immunoSEQ multiplex PCR; TCRdb's copy has only in-frame clones and lacks some. The sample includes more than 95,000 clones, roughly 85% seen only once; the top ten take about 4.4%. Sequencing was performed on peripheral blood, taken 28 days after the second AZD1222 dose. Every receptor here comes from an adult who received the AZD1222 COVID-19 vaccine.

J is TRBJ2-3 and V is TRBV5-1, with 10 bases identical to TRBD2. The V and J ends lost 4 bases and 4 bases, in that order; junction bases with no gene match: 6. Germline lookup yields CDR1 SGHRS and CDR2 YFSETQ. CDR3 length equals 15 residues. The CDR3 sequence: CASSTTSGVPDTQYF. The CDR3 DNA is TGCGCCAGCAGCACTACTAGCGGGGTCCCAGATACGCAGTATTTT.

This chain connects TRBV10-3 to TRBJ1-6, with 8 bases that match TRBD1. The CDR3 is 14 amino acids. From germline, CDR1 is ENHRY and CDR2 SYGVKD. The V segment lost 7 bases and the J segment 5 bases; nucleotides outside the gene matches: 4. As DNA, the CDR3 is TGTGCCATCACCCTGGACAGGGATAATTCACCCCTCCACTTT. This encodes CAITLDRDNSPLHF.

This clone appeared a single time. CDR3 DNA: TGCGCCAGCAGCTTGGATATCGGGGCTAGGGAAAAACTGTTTTTT. Amino acid sequence: CASSLDIGAREKLFF. The J gene is TRBJ1-4, the V gene TRBV5-1, with a weak D call TRBD1 (5 bases). This CDR3 spans 15 amino acids. V shed 0 bases and J shed 8 bases, with 14 bases lying between them. CDR1 and CDR2 (germline): SGHRS, YFSETQ.

This clone was seen just once. The chain has TRBV28 and TRBJ1-3; tentatively, D is TRBD1 (6 bases). CDR1 MDHEN and CDR2 SYDVKM come from the germline V gene. The CDR3 covers 15 residues. The V end was cut by 4 bases, the J end by 2 bases, with 12 bases between. In nucleotides, the CDR3 is TGTGCCAGCAGTTCCTTGGGGACAACTGGAAACACCATATATTTT. It specifies CASSSLGTTGNTIYF.

This clone was detected once. The chain is built from TRBV5-5 and TRBJ1-3; D is unclear. The length of the CDR3 is 16 residues. The germline gives CDR1 SGHKS, CDR2 YYEKEE (reference sequence). The V and J ends lost 2 bases and 0 bases respectively, with 12 bases between them. CDR3 DNA sequence: TGTGCCAGCAGCTTTCTAAGTACAATCTCTGGAAACACCATATATTTT. This codes for CASSFLSTISGNTIYF.

The gene calls are TRBV5-8 and TRBJ1-2, with 7 bases lining up with TRBD1. Losses at the gene ends were 3 bases for V and 3 bases for J; bases not matched to a gene: 2. The CDR3 spans 13 residues. Germline CDR1 SGHTS, CDR2 YDEGEE. CDR3 bases: TGTGCCAGCAGCTGGACAGGCGACTATGGCTACACCTTC. Residues: CASSWTGDYGYTF. The whole variable domain, filled in from reference TRBV5-8 and TRBJ1-2, reads EAGVTQSPTHLIKTRGQQATLRCSPISGHTSVYWYQQALGLGLQFLLWYDEGEERNRGNFPPRFSGRQFPNYSSELNVNALELEDSALYLCASSWTGDYGYTFGSGTRLTVV.

This clone was detected only once. The gene calls are TRBV2 and TRBJ1-5; a possible D gene is TRBD1 (5 bases). The V and J ends lost 5 bases and 6 bases respectively, with 17 bases between them. Germline CDR1 is SNHLY and CDR2 is FYNNEI. CDR3 size: 15 residues. The DNA for the CDR3 is TGTGCCAGCAGTTTCGGCCAGGGAAAGGGTCAGCCCCAGCATTTT. Translated: CASSFGQGKGQPQHF.

V is TRBV29-1 and J is TRBJ1-1, with 7 bases fitting TRBD1. V lost 2 bases and J lost 1; bases outside the gene matches: 7. CDR3 length: 15 residues. Germline CDR1 SQVTM, CDR2 ANQGSEA. The DNA of the CDR3 is TGCAGCGTTGAATCGCCGACAGGGAGGAACACTGAAGCTTTCTTT. The encoded protein is CSVESPTGRNTEAFF.

This chain joins TRBV5-1 and TRBJ1-1; tentatively, D is TRBD1 (6 bases). Germline values: CDR1 SGHRS, CDR2 YFSETQ. CDR3 length: 16 amino acids. Trimming pared 0 bases from V and 4 bases from J, leaving 16 bases between. CDR3 coding DNA: TGCGCCAGCAGCTTGGACAGGGTCGGCGGTTTCACTGAAGCTTTCTTT. Residues: CASSLDRVGGFTEAFF.

This rearrangement joins TRBV4-2 to TRBJ2-4; no clear D gene. CDR3 size: 12 residues. Trimming took 1 base from V and 7 from J, leaving 5 bases between them. Germline CDR1 reads LGHNA; CDR2 reads YNFKEQ. The CDR3 spells CASSQGGNIQYF. The CDR3 DNA reads TGTGCCAGCAGCCAAGGGGGTAACATTCAGTACTTC.

The V gene is TRBV30, the J gene TRBJ2-1; D is perhaps TRBD1 or TRBD2 (5 bases each). This CDR3 is 17 amino acids long. The germline V gene encodes CDR1 GTSNPN and CDR2 SVGIG (reference sequence). The V gene lost 1 base and the J gene lost 7 bases, with 23 bases spanning the gap. The CDR3 bases are TGTGCCTGGAGTGGAGGGTCTTTCCCGGCAGGGTTGAATGAGCAGTTCTTC. Encoded protein: CAWSGGSFPAGLNEQFF.

The table lists this clone with a few counts. The chain is built from TRBV19 and TRBJ2-4, with TRBD1 as a possible D gene (6 bases). V was pared by 8 bases and J by 2 bases, with 13 bases between. This CDR3 is built from 14 residues. The germline CDR1 and CDR2 sequences are LNHDA and SQIVND (reference sequence). In DNA, the CDR3 is TGTGCCAGTGGCTCCGGGACATCCAAAAACATTCAGTACTTC. Amino acids: CASGSGTSKNIQYF.

The V gene is TRBV28, the J gene TRBJ1-4; D is possibly TRBD1 (5 bases). The CDR3 is 12 amino acids. Germline CDR1 MDHEN, CDR2 SYDVKM. Between the trimmed V and J ends, which lost 7 bases and 8 bases, there was a span of 11 bases. CDR3 in amino acids: CASTSGGEKLFF. The CDR3 DNA follows: TGTGCCAGCACCTCCGGGGGGGAAAAACTGTTTTTT.

V gene TRBV27 combines with J gene TRBJ1-1; 9 positions match TRBD1. Germline CDR1 MNHEY, CDR2 SMNVEV (reference sequence). The CDR3 has 14 residues. The trim removed 5 bases at V and 5 bases at J, leaving 6 bases unmatched. The CDR3 DNA follows: TGTGCCAGCAGTCCAGGGACAGGGAGGACTGAAGCTTTCTTT. Protein product: CASSPGTGRTEAFF.

The chain combines TRBV11-3 with TRBJ2-1, with 12 bases identical to TRBD1. Germline values: CDR1 SGHNT, CDR2 YENEEA. This CDR3 comprises 16 residues. V gave up 1 base and J gave up 7 bases; unmatched junction bases: 5. The CDR3 spells CASSLGGTGGMNEQFF. CDR3 nucleotides: TGTGCCAGCAGCTTAGGAGGGACAGGGGGCATGAATGAGCAGTTCTTC.

V and J are TRBV6-6 and TRBJ2-1; D perhaps matches TRBD1 (5 bases). The ends were cut back, 5 bases at V and 3 bases at J, with 8 bases in the middle. Germline V gene lookup returns CDR1 MNHNY and CDR2 SVGAGI (reference sequence). The CDR3 extends over 13 amino acids. This CDR3 is CASSPGNYNEQFF. CDR3 nucleotide sequence: TGTGCCAGCAGTCCAGGGAACTACAATGAGCAGTTCTTC.

J is TRBJ2-1 and V is TRBV7-9; no clear D gene. Germline V CDR1 and CDR2: SEHNR, FQNEAQ (reference sequence). This CDR3 has 11 residues. The V end lost 1 base, the J end lost 15 bases, and 10 bases lay between the germline ends. The CDR3 DNA reads as TGTGCCAGCAGCTTAGGGGGTGGGCTGTTCTTC. Protein sequence: CASSLGGGLFF. Full variable domain (remainder filled in from reference TRBV7-9 and TRBJ2-1): DTGVSQNPRHKITKRGQNVTFRCDPISEHNRLYWYRQTLGQGPEFLTYFQNEAQLEKSRLLSDRFSAERPKGSFSTLEIQRTEQGDSAMYLCASSLGGGLFFGPGTRLTVL.

The chain links TRBV10-3 to TRBJ1-3; no clear D. From germline, CDR1 is ENHRY and CDR2 SYGVKD. V was trimmed by 10 bases and J by 1 base, leaving 8 bases between them. The CDR3 sequence is 12 residues long. CDR3 DNA: TGTGCCACCGAAAAGTCTGGAAACACCATATATTTT. This sequence encodes CATEKSGNTIYF.

The chain recombines TRBV28 with TRBJ2-1, with 11 bases identical to TRBD2. This CDR3 is 15 amino acids long. CDR1 MDHEN and CDR2 SYDVKM come from the germline V gene. Unmatched junction bases numbered 4, after V lost 4 bases and J lost 5 bases. CDR3 sequence reads: CASSYIAGGHNEQFF. CDR3 DNA: TGTGCCAGCAGTTACATAGCGGGGGGGCACAATGAGCAGTTCTTC.

V and J are TRBV2 and TRBJ1-3; 9 bases align to TRBD1. V was pared by 5 bases and J by 8 bases, with 10 bases of the junction left unmatched. Germline V gene sequence: CDR1 SNHLY, CDR2 FYNNEI. The length of the CDR3 is 15 residues. CDR3 residues: CASSLLTGGADTIYF. For the CDR3, the DNA is TGTGCCAGCAGTTTACTCACAGGGGGCGCAGACACCATATATTTT.

This rearrangement joins TRBV7-2 to TRBJ1-4; maybe TRBD1 (6 bases). With 10 bases removed from V and 7 bases from J, the gap between germline ends came to 19 bases. This CDR3 is 14 amino acids long. The V gene's germline CDR1 is SGHTA and CDR2 FQGNSA. CDR3 in DNA: TGTGCCATCGCCCTTGGGGGGCAAGGTGAAAAACTGTTTTTT. Translated: CAIALGGQGEKLFF.

This clone is a singleton in its sample. The chain employs TRBV7-4 and TRBJ2-5; TRBD1 matches 8 bases. The CDR3 is 15 amino acids. Germline trimming cut 3 bases from V and 9 bases from J; bases unmatched to any gene: 12. From germline, CDR1 is SGHVT and CDR2 SQSDAQ. This CDR3 reads CASSFDRGDSGAQYF. CDR3 in DNA: TGTGCCAGCAGCTTCGACAGGGGCGACTCGGGGGCCCAGTACTTC.

The chain employs TRBV7-2 and TRBJ1-3; possibly TRBD1 for D (5 bases). Trimming pared 5 bases from V and 8 bases from J, leaving 16 bases between. CDR3 size: 14 residues. Germline loops: CDR1 SGHTA, CDR2 FQGNSA. In nucleotides, the CDR3 is TGTGCCAGCAGCCCAGGGTATCCCCCGGACACCATATATTTT. Protein: CASSPGYPPDTIYF.

The chain employs TRBV5-8 and TRBJ1-2, with a possible D match to TRBD1 (5 bases). The length of the CDR3 is 14 residues. CDR1 SGHTS and CDR2 YDEGEE come from the germline V gene. V dropped 4 bases and J dropped 5 bases, with 15 bases sitting between them. The CDR3 nucleotides are TGTGCCAGCAGCGACTGGGGCAGTGGATATGGCTACACCTTC. The encoded protein is CASSDWGSGYGYTF.

The chain is built from TRBV5-1 and TRBJ2-7; 8 bases align to TRBD2. CDR3 length: 13 amino acids. The germline gives CDR1 SGHRS, CDR2 YFSETQ. J was trimmed by 5 bases and V by 5 bases; bases with no gene match: 6. The CDR3, as DNA: TGCGCCAGCAGTTACGGGGGGGCCGACGAGCAGTACTTC. Translation: CASSYGGADEQYF.

The chain couples TRBV10-3 to TRBJ1-5; TRBD1 is a possible D gene (5 bases). Trimming pared 8 bases from V and 6 bases from J, leaving 23 bases between. The CDR3 has 16 amino acids. Germline values: CDR1 ENHRY, CDR2 SYGVKD. CDR3: CAIGSPGGGSGQPQHF. The CDR3 DNA reads as TGTGCCATCGGTTCTCCGGGGGGAGGGTCGGGTCAGCCCCAGCATTTT.

The chain combines TRBV19 with TRBJ2-7; D is possibly TRBD1 or TRBD2 (5 bases each). V was shortened by 1 base and J by 2 bases, with 9 bases between the two germline ends. CDR3 length equals 14 residues. The germline V gene encodes CDR1 LNHDA and CDR2 SQIVND (reference sequence). The CDR3 DNA reads TGTGCCAGTAGTATAGGGGGGAAGGCCTACGAGCAGTACTTC. Residues: CASSIGGKAYEQYF. Using reference TRBV19 and TRBJ2-7 for the parts outside the CDR3, the full variable domain is DGGITQSPKYLFRKEGQNVTLSCEQNLNHDAMYWYRQDPGQGLRLIYYSQIVNDFQKGDIAEGYSVSREKKESFPLTVTSAQKNPTAFYLCASSIGGKAYEQYFGPGTRLTVT.

The chain joins TRBV5-4 to TRBJ2-2, with TRBD1 matching 8 bases. V shed 4 bases and J 0 bases; nucleotides not matched to a gene: 2. The CDR3 has 15 amino acids. Germline V gene data show CDR1 as SGHNT and CDR2 as YYREEE (reference sequence). The CDR3 bases are TGTGCCAGCAGCGGACAGGGAACGAACACCGGGGAGCTGTTTTTT. It encodes CASSGQGTNTGELFF.

The chain recombines TRBV25-1 with TRBJ2-1; D may be TRBD1 (6 bases). The CDR3 runs 13 residues. Trimming cost V 3 bases and J 8 bases, with 11 bases left between them. Looked up from germline, CDR1 is MGHDK and CDR2 is SYGVNS. CDR3 in amino acids: CASSEPGQYEQFF. CDR3 nucleotides: TGTGCCAGCAGTGAGCCGGGACAATATGAGCAGTTCTTC.

The chain is built from TRBV6-5 and TRBJ1-6; D is undetermined. The CDR3 runs to 14 residues. CDR1 is MNHEY, CDR2 SVGAGI, per germline. Trimming pared 7 bases from V and 8 bases from J, leaving 15 bases between. CDR3 DNA sequence: TGTGCCAGCACCGAACACCTCTCGGATTCACCCCTCCACTTT. Translating it yields CASTEHLSDSPLHF.